The following is a TCR beta chain sequence with its context. As yet, its antigen is unknown. The CDR3 extends over 15 amino acids. The V segment lost 2 bases and the J segment 9 bases; nucleotides outside the gene matches: 6. Germline CDR1 and CDR2: MNHEY and SVGAGI. The data originate from a study of T cell clonotyping in hematopoietic cell transplantation. Produced via immunoSEQ multiplex PCR; TCRdb's table is partial and in-frame only. The sample carries fewer than 40,000 clones, over 70% recorded once. Study results and caveats: At the given depth, recipient repertoires were over 95% de novo clonotypes. Recipient TCR diversity dropped after transplant; expanded clonotypes rose from day 30 to 180. No sorting was done, leaving CD4 and CD8 contributions mixed.

This receptor was taken from a woman in her thirties or forties in good health. Some clones in this sample may be carry-over from other donors' samples. This rearrangement joins TRBV6-5 to TRBJ2-1; 11 nucleotides align to TRBD2. The source material was peripheral blood mononuclear cells. The CDR3 bases are TGTGCCAGCAGTTACCTTACTAGCGGGAGTGGTGAGCAGTTCTTC. This codes for CASSYLTSGSGEQFF.